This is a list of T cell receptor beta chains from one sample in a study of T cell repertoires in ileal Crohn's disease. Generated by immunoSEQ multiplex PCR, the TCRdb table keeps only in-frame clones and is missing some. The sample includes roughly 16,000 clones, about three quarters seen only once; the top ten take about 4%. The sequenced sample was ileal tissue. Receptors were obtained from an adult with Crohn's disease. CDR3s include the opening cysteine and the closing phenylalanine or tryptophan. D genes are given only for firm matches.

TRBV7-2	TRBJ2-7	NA	CASSPAGERDTYEQYF
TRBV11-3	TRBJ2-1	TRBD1	CASSPRQGVDHEQFF
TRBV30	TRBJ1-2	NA	CACSRTTDYGYTF
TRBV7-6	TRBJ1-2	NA	CASSPGLENYGYTF
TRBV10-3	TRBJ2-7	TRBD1	CAISRDSWDEQYF
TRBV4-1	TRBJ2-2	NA	CASSQVPGEGAGELFF
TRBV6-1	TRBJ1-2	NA	CASSESAGVRFNGYTF
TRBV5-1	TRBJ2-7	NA	CASNTGTEISYEQYF
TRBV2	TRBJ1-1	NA	CASSRTAMNTEAFF
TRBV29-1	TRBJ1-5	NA	CSVPQQRTGSNQPQHF
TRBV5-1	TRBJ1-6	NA	CASSQQGSWSPLHF
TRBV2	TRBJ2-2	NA	CASRSVVNTGELFF